Detailed here is one T cell receptor (beta chain). Sequencing templates came from extracted RNA that was reverse transcribed into cDNA. TCRdb's table, derived via immunoSEQ multiplex PCR, lists solely in-frame clones and lacks some. The sample yields 150,000 to 200,000 clones, about 62% seen once. The data were obtained in a study of CD8+ T cells in alopecia areata. Deletions cut 6 bases from V and 5 bases from J, with 8 bases between. CDR3 size: 12 residues. In germline, CDR1 is MGHDK, CDR2 SYGVNS. The treatment denotes: oral pan-JAK inhibitor, 5-10 mg twice daily. This chain connects TRBV25-1 to TRBJ2-4; a weak D match, TRBD2 (5 bases). Sample: CD4+ T cells sorted from blood, taken at week 24, from a patient treated with tofacitinib. The receptor was derived from a human donor with alopecia areata. The CDR3 bases are TGTGCCAGCAGCGAGGGAGAAAACATTCAGTACTTC. Protein product: CASSEGENIQYF.